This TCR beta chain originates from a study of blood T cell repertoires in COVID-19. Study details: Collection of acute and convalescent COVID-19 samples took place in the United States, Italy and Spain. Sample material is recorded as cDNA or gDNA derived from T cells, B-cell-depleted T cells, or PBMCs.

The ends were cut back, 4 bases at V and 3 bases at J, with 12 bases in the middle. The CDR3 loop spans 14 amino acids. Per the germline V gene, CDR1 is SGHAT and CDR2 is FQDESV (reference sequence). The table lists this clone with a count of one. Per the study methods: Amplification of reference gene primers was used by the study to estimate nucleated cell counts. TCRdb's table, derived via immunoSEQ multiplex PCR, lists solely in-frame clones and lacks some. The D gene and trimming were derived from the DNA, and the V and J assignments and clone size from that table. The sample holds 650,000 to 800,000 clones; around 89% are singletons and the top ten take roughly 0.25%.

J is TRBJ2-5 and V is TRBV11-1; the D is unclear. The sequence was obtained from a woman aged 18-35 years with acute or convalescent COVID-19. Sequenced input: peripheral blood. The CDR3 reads CASSSRPSKETQYF. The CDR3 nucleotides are TGTGCCAGCAGCTCCAGGCCATCTAAAGAGACCCAGTACTTC. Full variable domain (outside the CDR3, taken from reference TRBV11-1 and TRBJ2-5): EAEVAQSPRYKITEKSQAVAFWCDPISGHATLYWYRQILGQGPELLVQFQDESVVDDSQLPKDRFSAERLKGVDSTLKIQPAELGDSAMYLCASSSRPSKETQYFGPGTRLLVL.